This section outlines one T cell receptor beta chain sequence together with its context. Its target is unknown. The entry originates in a study of Graves' ophthalmopathy and Graves' hyperthyroidism. Study background: Stable hyperthyroidism meant no ophthalmopathy within 18 months of follow-up. Study-wide points: Both an approximately 70% sensitivity and a 72.22% specificity characterized the model's predictions of ophthalmopathy progression. Blood also held most thyroid clonotypes expanded above 0.001 frequency.

CDR3 size: 12 residues. The V and J ends lost 3 bases and 1 base respectively, with 5 bases between them. From germline, CDR1 is DFQATT and CDR2 SNEGSKA (reference sequence). CDR3 regions of TCR beta were amplified from RNA transcripts. A first-round RT-PCR used HTBI primers, followed by a second-round multiplex PCR. A single record per CDR3 protein comes from TCRdb applying MiXCR to the multiplex PCR reads. The sample has around 520,000 distinct CDR3 sequences, under 40% seen once. The V gene is TRBV20-1, the J gene TRBJ2-3, with D unclear. Sample: peripheral blood or thyroid tissue (not recorded which). The sequence was collected from an adult man with Graves' hyperthyroidism. The CDR3 region is CSASTRTDTQYF. In DNA, the CDR3 is TGCAGTGCTAGCACCCGCACAGATACGCAGTATTTT.